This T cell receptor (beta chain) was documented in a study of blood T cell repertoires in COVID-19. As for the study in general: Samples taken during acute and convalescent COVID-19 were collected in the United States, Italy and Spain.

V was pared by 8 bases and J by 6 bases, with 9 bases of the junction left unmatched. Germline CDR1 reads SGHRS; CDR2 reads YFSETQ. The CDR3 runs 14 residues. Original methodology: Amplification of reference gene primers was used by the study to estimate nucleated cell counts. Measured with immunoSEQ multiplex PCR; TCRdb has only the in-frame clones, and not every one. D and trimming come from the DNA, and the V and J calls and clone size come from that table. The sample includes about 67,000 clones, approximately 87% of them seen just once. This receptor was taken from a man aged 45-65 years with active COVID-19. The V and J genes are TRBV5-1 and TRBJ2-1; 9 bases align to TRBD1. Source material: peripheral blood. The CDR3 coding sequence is TGCGCCAGTAGCCCGGGACAGGGAGGCAATGAGCAGTTCTTC. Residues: CASSPGQGGNEQFF.